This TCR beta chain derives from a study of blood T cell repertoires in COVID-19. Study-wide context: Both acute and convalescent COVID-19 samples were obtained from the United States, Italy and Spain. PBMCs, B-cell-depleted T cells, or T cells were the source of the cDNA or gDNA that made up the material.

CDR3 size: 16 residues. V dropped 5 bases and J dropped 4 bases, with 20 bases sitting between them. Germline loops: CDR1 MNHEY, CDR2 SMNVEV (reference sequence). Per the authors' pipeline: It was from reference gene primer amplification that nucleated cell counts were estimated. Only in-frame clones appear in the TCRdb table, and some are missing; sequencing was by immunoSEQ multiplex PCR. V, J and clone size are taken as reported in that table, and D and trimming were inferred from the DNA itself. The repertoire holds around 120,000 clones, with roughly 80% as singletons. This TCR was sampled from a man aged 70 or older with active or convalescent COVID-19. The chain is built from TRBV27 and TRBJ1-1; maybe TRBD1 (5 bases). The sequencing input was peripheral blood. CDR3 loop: CASSPNPPGESTEAFF. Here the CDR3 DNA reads TGTGCCAGCAGTCCTAACCCCCCGGGGGAGAGCACTGAAGCTTTCTTT.